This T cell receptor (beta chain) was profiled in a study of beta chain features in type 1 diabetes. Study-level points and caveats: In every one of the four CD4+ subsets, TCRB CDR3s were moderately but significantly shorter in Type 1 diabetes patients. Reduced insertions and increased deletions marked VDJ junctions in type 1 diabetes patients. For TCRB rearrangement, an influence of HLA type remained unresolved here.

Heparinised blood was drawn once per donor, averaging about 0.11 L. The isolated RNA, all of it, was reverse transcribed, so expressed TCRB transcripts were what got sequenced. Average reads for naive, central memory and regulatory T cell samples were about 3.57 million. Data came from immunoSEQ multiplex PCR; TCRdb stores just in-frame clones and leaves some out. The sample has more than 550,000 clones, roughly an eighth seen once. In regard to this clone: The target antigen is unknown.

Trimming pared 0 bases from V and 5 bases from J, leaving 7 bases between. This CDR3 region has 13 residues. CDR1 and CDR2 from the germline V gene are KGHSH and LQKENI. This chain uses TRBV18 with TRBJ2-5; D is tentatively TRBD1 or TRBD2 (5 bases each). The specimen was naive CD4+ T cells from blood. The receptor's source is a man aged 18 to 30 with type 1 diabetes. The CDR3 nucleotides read TGTGCCAGCTCACCACCGGGGGACGAGACCCAGTACTTC. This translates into CASSPPGDETQYF.